This T cell receptor beta chain was identified in a study of T-cell reconstitution after alpha-beta-depleted transplantation in children. Using unique molecular identifiers, the investigators prepared the TCRbeta library. A single record per CDR3 protein comes from TCRdb applying MiXCR to the PCR reads. The profile shows about 540,000 distinct CDR3 sequences, 18% of them singletons. The sequences come from PBMCs from the stem cell graft donor, collected from the stem cell graft. The receptor comes from a human donor who donated a stem cell graft to a child with acute lymphoblastic leukemia.

The CDR3 protein is CASSSGKGLAYNEQFF. The CDR3 bases are TGCGCCAGCAGCTCGGGTAAGGGACTAGCCTACAATGAGCAGTTCTTC. The rearrangement links TRBV5-1 to TRBJ2-1; 8 nucleotides match TRBD2. V lost 3 bases to trimming and J lost 2 bases; unmatched junction nucleotides: 7. The CDR3 length is 16 residues. Germline V lookup: CDR1 SGHRS, CDR2 YFSETQ.